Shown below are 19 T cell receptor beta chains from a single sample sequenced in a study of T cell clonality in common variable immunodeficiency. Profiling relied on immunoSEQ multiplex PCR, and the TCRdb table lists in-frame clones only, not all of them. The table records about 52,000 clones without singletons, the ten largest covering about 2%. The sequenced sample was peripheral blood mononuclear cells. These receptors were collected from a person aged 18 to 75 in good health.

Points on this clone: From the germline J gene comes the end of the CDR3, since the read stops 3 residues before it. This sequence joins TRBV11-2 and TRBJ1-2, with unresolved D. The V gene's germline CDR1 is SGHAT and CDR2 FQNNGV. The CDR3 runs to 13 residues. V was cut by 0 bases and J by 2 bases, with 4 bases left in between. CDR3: CASSLEQNYGYTF. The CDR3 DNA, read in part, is TGTGCCAGCAGCTTAGAACAGAACTATGGC.

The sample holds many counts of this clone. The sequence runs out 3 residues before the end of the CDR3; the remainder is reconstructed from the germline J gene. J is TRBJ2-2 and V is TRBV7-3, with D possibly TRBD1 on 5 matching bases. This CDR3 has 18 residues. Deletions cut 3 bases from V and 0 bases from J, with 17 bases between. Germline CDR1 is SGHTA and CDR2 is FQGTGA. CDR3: CASSFVVEQVANTGELFF. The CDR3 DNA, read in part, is TGTGCCAGCAGCTTCGTTGTAGAACAGGTCGCGAACACCGGGGAG.

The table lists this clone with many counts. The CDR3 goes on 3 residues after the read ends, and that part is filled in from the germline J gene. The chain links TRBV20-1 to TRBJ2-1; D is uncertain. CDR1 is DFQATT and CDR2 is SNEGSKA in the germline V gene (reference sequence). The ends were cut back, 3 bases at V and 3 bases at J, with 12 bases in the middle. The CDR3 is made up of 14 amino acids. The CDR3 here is CSARVSLYYNEQFF. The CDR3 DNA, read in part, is TGCAGTGCTAGGGTTTCACTTTACTACAATGAG.

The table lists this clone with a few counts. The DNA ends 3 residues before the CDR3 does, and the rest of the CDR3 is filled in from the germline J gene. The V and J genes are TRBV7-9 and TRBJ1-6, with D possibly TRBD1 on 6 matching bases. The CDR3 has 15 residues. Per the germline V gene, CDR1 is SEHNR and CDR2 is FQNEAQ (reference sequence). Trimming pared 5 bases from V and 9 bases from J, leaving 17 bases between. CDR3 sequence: CASSPGGGLGSPLHF. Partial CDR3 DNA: TGTGCCAGCAGCCCGGGGGGGGGCTTAGGTTCACCC.

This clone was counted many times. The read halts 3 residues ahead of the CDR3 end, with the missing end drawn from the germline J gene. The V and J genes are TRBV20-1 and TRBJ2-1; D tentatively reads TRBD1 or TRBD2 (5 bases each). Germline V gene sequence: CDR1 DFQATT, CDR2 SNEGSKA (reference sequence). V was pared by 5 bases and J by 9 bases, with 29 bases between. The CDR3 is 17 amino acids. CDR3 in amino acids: CSAPHPRRAAGRAEQFF. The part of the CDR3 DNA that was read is TGCAGTGCTCCCCACCCCCGACGGGCAGCAGGGAGAGCTGAG.

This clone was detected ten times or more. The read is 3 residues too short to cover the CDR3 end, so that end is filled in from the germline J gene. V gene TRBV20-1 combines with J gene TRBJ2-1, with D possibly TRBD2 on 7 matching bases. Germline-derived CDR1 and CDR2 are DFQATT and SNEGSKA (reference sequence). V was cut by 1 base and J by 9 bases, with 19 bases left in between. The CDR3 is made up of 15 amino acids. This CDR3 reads CSARAFPEGGSEQFF. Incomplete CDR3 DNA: TGCAGTGCTAGAGCGTTTCCTGAGGGGGGGAGTGAG.

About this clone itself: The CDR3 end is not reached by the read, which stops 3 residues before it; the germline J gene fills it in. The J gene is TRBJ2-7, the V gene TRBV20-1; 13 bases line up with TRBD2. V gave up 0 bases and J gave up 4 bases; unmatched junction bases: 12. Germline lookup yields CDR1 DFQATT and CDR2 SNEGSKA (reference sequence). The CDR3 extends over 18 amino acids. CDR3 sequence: CSARDLMGTSGIVYEQYF. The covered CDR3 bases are TGCAGTGCTAGAGACCTTATGGGGACTAGCGGGATAGTGTACGAG.

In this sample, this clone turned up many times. The CDR3 bases that were read are TGCAGCGCCCGGGACAGGGGGAGTGGTTATGGC. Its protein product is CSARDRGSGYG. The CDR3 as a whole reads CSARDRGSGYGYTF. This chain uses TRBV29-1 with TRBJ1-2, with 11 bases fitting TRBD1. The read is 3 residues too short to cover the CDR3 end, so that end is filled in from the germline J gene. V shed 7 bases and J 5 bases; nucleotides not matched to a gene: 9. Germline V CDR1 and CDR2: SQVTM, ANQGSEA. The CDR3 contains 14 residues.

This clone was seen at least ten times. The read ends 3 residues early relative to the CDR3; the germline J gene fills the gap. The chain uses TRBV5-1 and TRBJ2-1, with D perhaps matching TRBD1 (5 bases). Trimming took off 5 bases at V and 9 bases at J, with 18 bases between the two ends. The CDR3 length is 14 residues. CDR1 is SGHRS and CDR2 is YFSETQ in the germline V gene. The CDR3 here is CASRLGKGLGEQFF. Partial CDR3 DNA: TGCGCCAGCAGGCTAGGGAAGGGGTTGGGTGAG.

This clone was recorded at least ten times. CDR3: CASSSRGRVNEKLFF. The part of the CDR3 DNA that was read is TGTGCCAGCAGCTCCAGGGGGCGGGTTAATGAAAAA. The rearrangement links TRBV7-9 to TRBJ1-4, with TRBD1 matching 8 bases. The missing CDR3 end, 3 residues past where the read stops, is filled in from the germline J gene. This CDR3 contains 15 residues. Trimming cost V 4 bases and J 4 bases; bases outside gene matches: 5. The germline V gene encodes CDR1 SEHNR and CDR2 FQNEAQ (reference sequence). Variable domain in full (rest from reference TRBV7-9 and TRBJ1-4): DTGVSQNPRHKITKRGQNVTFRCDPISEHNRLYWYRQTLGQGPEFLTYFQNEAQLEKSRLLSDRFSAERPKGSFSTLEIQRTEQGDSAMYLCASSSRGRVNEKLFFGSGTQLSVL.

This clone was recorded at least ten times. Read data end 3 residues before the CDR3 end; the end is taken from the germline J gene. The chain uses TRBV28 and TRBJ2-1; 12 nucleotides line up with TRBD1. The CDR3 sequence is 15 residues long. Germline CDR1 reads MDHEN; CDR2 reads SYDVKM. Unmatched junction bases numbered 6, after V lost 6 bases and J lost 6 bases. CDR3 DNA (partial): TGTGCCAGCAGGAAACGGGACAGGGGGCTCAATGAG. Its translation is CASRKRDRGLNE. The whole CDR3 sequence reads CASRKRDRGLNEQFF.

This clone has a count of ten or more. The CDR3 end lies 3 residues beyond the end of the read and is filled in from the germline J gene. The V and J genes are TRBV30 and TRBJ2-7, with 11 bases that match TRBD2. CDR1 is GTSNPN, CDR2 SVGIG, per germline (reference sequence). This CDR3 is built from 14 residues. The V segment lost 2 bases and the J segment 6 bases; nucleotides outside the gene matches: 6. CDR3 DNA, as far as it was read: TGTGCCTGGAGTCTCACTAGCGGGAGTTCCGAG. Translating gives CAWSLTSGSSE. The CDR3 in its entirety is CAWSLTSGSSEQYF.

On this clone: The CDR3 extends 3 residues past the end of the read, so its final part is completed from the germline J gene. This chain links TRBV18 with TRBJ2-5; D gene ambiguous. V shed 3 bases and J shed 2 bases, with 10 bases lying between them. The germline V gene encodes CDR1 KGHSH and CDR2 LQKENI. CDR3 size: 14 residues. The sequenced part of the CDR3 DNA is TGTGCCAGCTCACCCCAAGGCCGACAAGAGACC. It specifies CASSPQGRQET. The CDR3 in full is CASSPQGRQETQYF.

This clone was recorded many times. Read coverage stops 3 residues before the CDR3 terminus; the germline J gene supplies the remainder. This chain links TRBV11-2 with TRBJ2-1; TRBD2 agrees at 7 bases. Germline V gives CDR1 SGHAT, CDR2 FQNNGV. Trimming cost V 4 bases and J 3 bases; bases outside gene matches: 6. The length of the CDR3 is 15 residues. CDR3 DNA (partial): TGTGCCAGCAGCTACGCTAGCGGTTACTACAATGAG. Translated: CASSYASGYYNE. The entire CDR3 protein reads CASSYASGYYNEQFF.

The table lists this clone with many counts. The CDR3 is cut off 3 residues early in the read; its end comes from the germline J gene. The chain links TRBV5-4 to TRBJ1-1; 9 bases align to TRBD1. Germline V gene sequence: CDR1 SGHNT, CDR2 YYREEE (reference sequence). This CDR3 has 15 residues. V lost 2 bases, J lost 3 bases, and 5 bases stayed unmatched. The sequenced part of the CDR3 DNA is TGTGCCAGCAGCTTCGGGGGACAGGGAGACACTGAA. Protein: CASSFGGQGDTE. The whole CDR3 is CASSFGGQGDTEAFF.

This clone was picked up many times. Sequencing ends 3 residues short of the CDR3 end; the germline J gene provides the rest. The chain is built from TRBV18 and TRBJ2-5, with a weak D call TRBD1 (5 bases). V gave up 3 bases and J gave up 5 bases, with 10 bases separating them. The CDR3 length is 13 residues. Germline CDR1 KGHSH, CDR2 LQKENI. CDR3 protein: CASSPQGTETQYF. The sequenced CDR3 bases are TGTGCCAGCTCACCTCAGGGTACGGAGACC.

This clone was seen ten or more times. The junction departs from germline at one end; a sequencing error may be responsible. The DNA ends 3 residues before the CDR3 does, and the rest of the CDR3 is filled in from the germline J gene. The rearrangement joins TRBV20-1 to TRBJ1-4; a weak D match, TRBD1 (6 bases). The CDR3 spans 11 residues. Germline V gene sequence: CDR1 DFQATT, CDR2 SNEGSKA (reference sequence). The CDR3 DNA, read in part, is TGTCGGGCGGGGGCGCGGGAAAAA. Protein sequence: CRAGAREK. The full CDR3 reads CRAGAREKLFF.

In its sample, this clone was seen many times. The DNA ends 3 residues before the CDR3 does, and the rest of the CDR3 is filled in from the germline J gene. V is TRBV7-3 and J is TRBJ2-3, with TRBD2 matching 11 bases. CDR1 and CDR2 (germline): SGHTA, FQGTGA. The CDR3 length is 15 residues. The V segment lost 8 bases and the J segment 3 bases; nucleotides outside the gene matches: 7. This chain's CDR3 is CASGLAGGRTDTQYF. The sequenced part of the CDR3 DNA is TGTGCCAGCGGGTTAGCGGGGGGGCGAACAGATACG.

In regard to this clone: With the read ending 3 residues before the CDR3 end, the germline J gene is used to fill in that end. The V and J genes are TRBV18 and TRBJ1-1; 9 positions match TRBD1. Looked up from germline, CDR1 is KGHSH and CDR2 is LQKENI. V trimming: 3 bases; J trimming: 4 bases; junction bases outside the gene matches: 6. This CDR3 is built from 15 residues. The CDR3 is CASSPSGQGATEAFF. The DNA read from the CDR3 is TGTGCCAGCTCACCTTCGGGACAGGGTGCCACTGAA.